The rows below give T cell receptor beta chains drawn from one sample of a study of T cell repertoires in cytomegalovirus infection. Antigens for these TCRs are unknown. A single record per CDR3 protein comes from TCRdb applying MiXCR to the reads. The table lists hundreds of thousands of distinct CDR3 sequences, roughly 46% of them singletons. The sequenced sample was cultured PBMCs, obtained from culture after CMV antigen stimulation. These receptors were taken from a human donor in good health (CMV status not recorded). Some clones in this sample may be carry-over from other donors' samples. The CDR3 runs from the conserved cysteine through the conserved F or W. A D gene is named only where the DNA matches it firmly. Part of the rows lack a size; the others show once, few, many or a class for expanded clones.

CDR3nt: TGTGCCAGCAGCCCGCAACTAGCGGGAGAGACCCAGTACTTC
CDR3aa: CASSPQLAGETQYF
d_gene: TRBD2
len: 14
v_gene: TRBV7-2
abundance: -
j_gene: TRBJ2-5

CDR3nt: TGTGCCAGCATTCAACCCTTCCGCCGGGACAGGGGAGGAGAGGAAAAACTGTTTTTT
CDR3aa: CASIQPFRRDRGGEEKLFF
d_gene: TRBD1
len: 19
v_gene: TRBV6-8
abundance: -
j_gene: TRBJ1-4

CDR3nt: TGTGCCAGCAGCCAAGCTCTACAGGGAAAGGTGAACACTGAAGCTTTCTTT
CDR3aa: CASSQALQGKVNTEAFF
d_gene: -
len: 17
v_gene: TRBV14
abundance: once
j_gene: TRBJ1-1

CDR3nt: TGTGCCAGCAGCCCCCAGGGGAGCCGCACAGATACGCAGTATTTT
CDR3aa: CASSPQGSRTDTQYF
d_gene: -
len: 15
v_gene: TRBV7-2
abundance: many
j_gene: TRBJ2-3

CDR3nt: TGTGCCAGCAGCCCCCGGGGGGATTATAGAAATGAGCAGTTCTTC
CDR3aa: CASSPRGDYRNEQFF
d_gene: TRBD2
len: 15
v_gene: TRBV11-2
abundance: -
j_gene: TRBJ2-1

CDR3nt: TGTGCCAGCAGCTTAGCTGCCTCTAGGCGGGAGTATGACGAGCAGTACTTC
CDR3aa: CASSLAASRREYDEQYF
d_gene: TRBD2
len: 17
v_gene: TRBV7-9
abundance: -
j_gene: TRBJ2-7

CDR3nt: TGTGCCAGCAGCCCCGACAGGTACTCCCAAGAGACCCAGTACTTC
CDR3aa: CASSPDRYSQETQYF
d_gene: -
len: 15
v_gene: TRBV6-6
abundance: -
j_gene: TRBJ2-5

CDR3nt: TGCGCCAGCAGCCAAGAATGGCGTGCGGAGTATAGCAATCAGCCCCAGCATTTT
CDR3aa: CASSQEWRAEYSNQPQHF
d_gene: -
len: 18
v_gene: TRBV4-1
abundance: -
j_gene: TRBJ1-5

CDR3nt: TGTGCCAGCAGTTTGGGGTCAAGGGTGGGGGAGCAGTACTTC
CDR3aa: CASSLGSRVGEQYF
d_gene: -
len: 14
v_gene: TRBV12-3/TRBV12-4
abundance: few
j_gene: TRBJ2-7

CDR3nt: TGTGCCAGCAATATAATACAGGGGCACCAAGAGACCCAGTACTTC
CDR3aa: CASNIIQGHQETQYF
d_gene: TRBD1
len: 15
v_gene: TRBV6-1
abundance: -
j_gene: TRBJ2-5

CDR3nt: TGTGCCAGCAGCCTGAGCAGGGCTACTGAAGCTTTCTTT
CDR3aa: CASSLSRATEAFF
d_gene: -
len: 13
v_gene: TRBV5-4
abundance: -
j_gene: TRBJ1-1

CDR3nt: TGTGCCAGCGGATATGGGGCCTACGAGCAGTACTTC
CDR3aa: CASGYGAYEQYF
d_gene: -
len: 12
v_gene: TRBV7-9
abundance: -
j_gene: TRBJ2-7

CDR3nt: TGTGCCAGCAAGCTAGGTGGGGACTCCTACGAGCAGTACTTC
CDR3aa: CASKLGGDSYEQYF
d_gene: -
len: 14
v_gene: TRBV6-1
abundance: -
j_gene: TRBJ2-7

CDR3nt: TGTGCCAGCAGTAAAACGACAGGGGTTTCTCAGCCCCAGCATTTT
CDR3aa: CASSKTTGVSQPQHF
d_gene: TRBD1
len: 15
v_gene: TRBV27
abundance: -
j_gene: TRBJ1-5

CDR3nt: TGTGCCAGCAGTAGAACCCCTGGGGGCATCGACTATGGCTACACCTTC
CDR3aa: CASSRTPGGIDYGYTF
d_gene: -
len: 16
v_gene: TRBV27
abundance: -
j_gene: TRBJ1-2

CDR3nt: TGTGCCAGCAGCCGGTCACAGGGGGCGTTCAATGAGCAGTTCTTC
CDR3aa: CASSRSQGAFNEQFF
d_gene: TRBD1
len: 15
v_gene: TRBV2
abundance: -
j_gene: TRBJ2-1

CDR3nt: TGCAGTGCTAACCGGGACTACTCCTACGAGCAGTACTTC
CDR3aa: CSANRDYSYEQYF
d_gene: TRBD2
len: 13
v_gene: TRBV20-1
abundance: once
j_gene: TRBJ2-7

CDR3nt: TGTGCCACCACCCCGGGGAACCGTCAGCCCCAGCATTTT
CDR3aa: CATTPGNRQPQHF
d_gene: -
len: 13
v_gene: TRBV2
abundance: -
j_gene: TRBJ1-5

CDR3nt: TGTGCCAGCAGTTTAGTGCTAGCGGGAGTTTCTGGCGGCGAGCAGTACTTC
CDR3aa: CASSLVLAGVSGGEQYF
d_gene: TRBD2
len: 17
v_gene: TRBV12-3/TRBV12-4
abundance: few
j_gene: TRBJ2-7

CDR3nt: TGTGCCAGTAGTAACCGCTGGGAGCCCCAGCATTTT
CDR3aa: CASSNRWEPQHF
d_gene: -
len: 12
v_gene: TRBV19
abundance: few
j_gene: TRBJ1-5

CDR3nt: TGTGCCACCAGTGATCCCGTAGCCGCAGATACGCAGTATTTT
CDR3aa: CATSDPVAADTQYF
d_gene: -
len: 14
v_gene: TRBV24-1
abundance: -
j_gene: TRBJ2-3

CDR3nt: TGTGCCAGCAGCGGTTGGGGGAATGAGCAGTTCTTC
CDR3aa: CASSGWGNEQFF
d_gene: -
len: 12
v_gene: TRBV11-2
abundance: -
j_gene: TRBJ2-1

CDR3nt: TGTGCCAGCAGTTCCCTGCAGGGCAAAAGGGCAGATACGCAGTATTTT
CDR3aa: CASSSLQGKRADTQYF
d_gene: -
len: 16
v_gene: TRBV6-6
abundance: -
j_gene: TRBJ2-3

CDR3nt: TGTGCCAGCAGATTAGGAGGGCCCACAGATACGCAGTATTTT
CDR3aa: CASRLGGPTDTQYF
d_gene: -
len: 14
v_gene: TRBV5-6
abundance: -
j_gene: TRBJ2-3

CDR3nt: TGTGCTAGTGGTTTGGGACAGCCCAATCAGCCCCAGCATTTT
CDR3aa: CASGLGQPNQPQHF
d_gene: -
len: 14
v_gene: TRBV12-5
abundance: few
j_gene: TRBJ1-5

CDR3nt: TGTGCCAGCAGCTTACTGAGCGGGAGAAGTATCTACGAGCAGTACTTC
CDR3aa: CASSLLSGRSIYEQYF
d_gene: TRBD2
len: 16
v_gene: TRBV11-2
abundance: few
j_gene: TRBJ2-7

CDR3nt: TGTGCCAGCAGCTCAAGGCACAGGCTGGGGACCCAGTACTTC
CDR3aa: CASSSRHRLGTQYF
d_gene: -
len: 14
v_gene: TRBV7-2
abundance: many
j_gene: TRBJ2-5

CDR3nt: TGTGCCAGCAGCCCGACTAGCGGGGGGGCCGCCTACGAGCAGTACTTC
CDR3aa: CASSPTSGGAAYEQYF
d_gene: TRBD2
len: 16
v_gene: TRBV7-2
abundance: -
j_gene: TRBJ2-7

CDR3nt: TGTGCCAGCAGTGAAGCGCTTTGGACCCCCGAACCCCTCCACTTT
CDR3aa: CASSEALWTPEPLHF
d_gene: -
len: 15
v_gene: TRBV6-1
abundance: -
j_gene: TRBJ1-6

CDR3nt: TGTGCCAGCAGCTTCTACAAGGAAGCTTTCTTT
CDR3aa: CASSFYKEAFF
d_gene: -
len: 11
v_gene: TRBV7-2
abundance: few
j_gene: TRBJ1-1

CDR3nt: TGCGCCAGCAGCCAAGAGCCTAGCGGGTGGGGTGGGGATACGCAGTATTTT
CDR3aa: CASSQEPSGWGGDTQYF
d_gene: TRBD2
len: 17
v_gene: TRBV4-3
abundance: few
j_gene: TRBJ2-3

CDR3nt: TGTGCCAGCAGCTTTTCTTCTGGGTCCCACCCAACCTACGAGCAGTACTTC
CDR3aa: CASSFSSGSHPTYEQYF
d_gene: -
len: 17
v_gene: TRBV11-2
abundance: -
j_gene: TRBJ2-7

CDR3nt: TGTGCCAGCAGCTTGGAGGGAGCACGGCCTGGGGGTGGCTACACCTTC
CDR3aa: CASSLEGARPGGGYTF
d_gene: -
len: 16
v_gene: TRBV5-4
abundance: -
j_gene: TRBJ1-2

CDR3nt: TGTGCCAGCAGTGAAGCTGACGACTCACTCAGGAACATTCAGTACTTC
CDR3aa: CASSEADDSLRNIQYF
d_gene: -
len: 16
v_gene: TRBV6-1
abundance: many
j_gene: TRBJ2-4

CDR3nt: TGTGCCAGCACCCTAAGGGGGGTTGAGCAGTTCTTC
CDR3aa: CASTLRGVEQFF
d_gene: -
len: 12
v_gene: TRBV12-3/TRBV12-4
abundance: few
j_gene: TRBJ2-1

CDR3nt: TGTGCCTGGAGTGCTAGAGGGGGCTACGAGCAGTACTTC
CDR3aa: CAWSARGGYEQYF
d_gene: -
len: 13
v_gene: TRBV30
abundance: -
j_gene: TRBJ2-7

CDR3nt: TGTGCCAGCAGTGGCCATCAGGGGCGCGATACGCAGTATTTT
CDR3aa: CASSGHQGRDTQYF
d_gene: -
len: 14
v_gene: TRBV6-5
abundance: few
j_gene: TRBJ2-3

CDR3nt: TGCGCCAGCAGCCTTCCCGGGACAGCTGACGAGCAGTACTTC
CDR3aa: CASSLPGTADEQYF
d_gene: TRBD1
len: 14
v_gene: TRBV4-1
abundance: -
j_gene: TRBJ2-7

CDR3nt: TGTGCCAGCAGTTACTCCCTCGGGACTACAGATACGCAGTATTTT
CDR3aa: CASSYSLGTTDTQYF
d_gene: -
len: 15
v_gene: TRBV6-5
abundance: -
j_gene: TRBJ2-3

CDR3nt: TGTGCCAGCAGCTTAGGGCCGATCTACGAGCAGTACTTC
CDR3aa: CASSLGPIYEQYF
d_gene: -
len: 13
v_gene: TRBV7-9
abundance: many
j_gene: TRBJ2-7

CDR3nt: TGTGCCAGCAGTTACTCGACCGGTGGCCGCTCGAACCATGAGCAGTTCTTC
CDR3aa: CASSYSTGGRSNHEQFF
d_gene: -
len: 17
v_gene: TRBV6-5
abundance: -
j_gene: TRBJ2-1

CDR3nt: TGTGCCAGCAGTCCCGCAGGGGCTGGGTATCAGCCCCAGCATTTT
CDR3aa: CASSPAGAGYQPQHF
d_gene: -
len: 15
v_gene: TRBV6-1
abundance: few
j_gene: TRBJ1-5

CDR3nt: TGCAGCGTAATATTGACAGTTTCCTACGAGCAGTACTTC
CDR3aa: CSVILTVSYEQYF
d_gene: -
len: 13
v_gene: TRBV29-1
abundance: -
j_gene: TRBJ2-7

CDR3nt: TGTGCCAGCAGCCTGGAGCCTGAGACCGATGAGCAGTTCTTC
CDR3aa: CASSLEPETDEQFF
d_gene: -
len: 14
v_gene: TRBV4-1
abundance: few
j_gene: TRBJ2-1

CDR3nt: TGTGCCAGCAGTCCCGAACTAGCGGGAGGGCCGAGAGGGGAGCTGTTTTTT
CDR3aa: CASSPELAGGPRGELFF
d_gene: TRBD2
len: 17
v_gene: TRBV27
abundance: few
j_gene: TRBJ2-2

CDR3nt: TGTGCTAGTGGCGGACAGTCCTACGAGCAGTACTTC
CDR3aa: CASGGQSYEQYF
d_gene: -
len: 12
v_gene: TRBV12-5
abundance: few
j_gene: TRBJ2-7

CDR3nt: TGTGCCAGCAGCTTAGACAGGGGATACACCGGGGAGCTGTTTTTT
CDR3aa: CASSLDRGYTGELFF
d_gene: TRBD1
len: 15
v_gene: TRBV7-2
abundance: few
j_gene: TRBJ2-2

CDR3nt: TGTGCCAGCAGCTTACAGGAGGGAGGCACAGATACGCAGTATTTT
CDR3aa: CASSLQEGGTDTQYF
d_gene: -
len: 15
v_gene: TRBV7-6
abundance: -
j_gene: TRBJ2-3

CDR3nt: TGCAGTGCTAGTGGCCTAGCGAGCACAGATACGCAGTATTTT
CDR3aa: CSASGLASTDTQYF
d_gene: -
len: 14
v_gene: TRBV20-1
abundance: -
j_gene: TRBJ2-3

CDR3nt: TGCGCCAGCAGCCAAGATTCCGGCGGACGGAGCTATAATTCACCCCTCCACTTT
CDR3aa: CASSQDSGGRSYNSPLHF
d_gene: -
len: 18
v_gene: TRBV4-1
abundance: few
j_gene: TRBJ1-6

CDR3nt: TGTGCCAGCAGTTCCTCAGGACAGGGCTATCAGCCCCAGCATTTT
CDR3aa: CASSSSGQGYQPQHF
d_gene: TRBD1
len: 15
v_gene: TRBV6-6
abundance: -
j_gene: TRBJ1-5

CDR3nt: TGTGCCAGCAGTTTAGCGCATAGGGGTAATTCACCCCTCCACTTT
CDR3aa: CASSLAHRGNSPLHF
d_gene: -
len: 15
v_gene: TRBV12-3/TRBV12-4
abundance: -
j_gene: TRBJ1-6

CDR3nt: TGTGCCAGTAGTATACGGTCATGGGGTTCCTCCTACAATGAGCAGTTCTTC
CDR3aa: CASSIRSWGSSYNEQFF
d_gene: -
len: 17
v_gene: TRBV19
abundance: -
j_gene: TRBJ2-1

CDR3nt: TGTGCCAGCAGCACCCGTCCACTAGCGGGGGGCTCTCCCGAGCAGTACTTC
CDR3aa: CASSTRPLAGGSPEQYF
d_gene: TRBD2
len: 17
v_gene: TRBV7-2
abundance: -
j_gene: TRBJ2-7

CDR3nt: TGTGCCAGCAGTCCCCAGGGGAGCTATGGCTACACCTTC
CDR3aa: CASSPQGSYGYTF
d_gene: -
len: 13
v_gene: TRBV12-3/TRBV12-4
abundance: -
j_gene: TRBJ1-2

CDR3nt: TGTGCCAGCAGCTCGATCTACGAGCAGTACTTC
CDR3aa: CASSSIYEQYF
d_gene: -
len: 11
v_gene: TRBV7-2
abundance: many
j_gene: TRBJ2-7

CDR3nt: TGTGCCAGCTCTCGACAGGGGGCTCCCGGGGCCAACGTCCTGACTTTC
CDR3aa: CASSRQGAPGANVLTF
d_gene: TRBD1
len: 16
v_gene: TRBV12-3/TRBV12-4
abundance: -
j_gene: TRBJ2-6

CDR3nt: TGCGCCAAGCCACCCGACGGGGGGGGATCGTTTGAAAAACTGTTTTTT
CDR3aa: CAKPPDGGGSFEKLFF
d_gene: -
len: 16
v_gene: TRBV23-1
abundance: -
j_gene: TRBJ1-4

CDR3nt: TGTGCCATCAGTCCGAGGGGGCCCCAAGAGACCCAGTACTTC
CDR3aa: CAISPRGPQETQYF
d_gene: TRBD1
len: 14
v_gene: TRBV10-3
abundance: once
j_gene: TRBJ2-5